The 2 T cell receptor beta chains in this list originate from one sample, sequenced in a study of T-cell reconstitution after alpha-beta-depleted transplantation in children. Using unique molecular identifiers, the investigators prepared the TCRbeta library. MiXCR, run by TCRdb on the PCR reads, gives a single entry per CDR3 protein. Among 200,000 or so distinct CDR3 sequences listed, 5% to 7.5% were seen once. Sequencing used PBMCs, obtained before TCRalphabeta/CD19-depleted stem cell transplant. These receptor sequences come from a girl less than two years old with combined immunodeficiency, due to receive a stem cell transplant.

This clonotype was picked up many times. J is TRBJ2-2 and V is TRBV27; TRBD2 might be the D (6 bases). The CDR3 spans 14 residues. Trimming stripped 5 bases from V and 6 bases from J, with 13 bases between. The germline gives CDR1 MNHEY, CDR2 SMNVEV (reference sequence). The CDR3: CASSLLASAGELFF. CDR3 sequence (DNA): TGTGCCAGCAGTCTCTTGGCTAGCGCCGGGGAGCTGTTTTTT.

This clonotype was seen at least ten times. The V and J genes are TRBV24-1 and TRBJ2-5; TRBD2 aligns across 16 bases. This CDR3 has 20 amino acids. Unmatched junction bases numbered 13, after V lost 2 bases and J lost 5 bases. Germline V lookup: CDR1 KGHDR, CDR2 SFDVKD. This CDR3 reads CATSDSPPGLAGGPVETQYF. CDR3 nucleotide sequence: TGTGCCACCAGTGATTCCCCCCCGGGACTAGCGGGGGGGCCCGTGGAGACCCAGTACTTC.